Listed below are T cell receptor beta chains from one sample, sequenced in a study of cytomegalovirus exposure and HLA in healthy donors. TCRdb's copy holds only in-frame clones and misses some; the assay was immunoSEQ multiplex PCR. Counted here are about 120,000 clones, around 77% occurring once; the ten biggest clones make up 3.7%. Specimen: PBMCs. The receptor set was obtained from a human donor in good health. CDR3s include the opening cysteine and the closing phenylalanine or tryptophan. D genes are given only for firm matches. Some rows mark clone size as missing; the rest say once, few, many or name a class of expanded clone.

clone_size: -
j_call: TRBJ2-2
d_call: TRBD1
v_call: TRBV18
cdr3_nt: TGTGCCAGCTCACTCGGACAGGGGACCGGGGAGCTGTTTTTT
cdr3_aa: CASSLGQGTGELFF

clone_size: -
j_call: TRBJ2-5
d_call: -
v_call: TRBV27
cdr3_nt: TGTGCCAGCAGTCCTTTCCAAGAGACCCAGTACTTC
cdr3_aa: CASSPFQETQYF

clone_size: -
j_call: TRBJ2-3
d_call: -
v_call: TRBV4-1
cdr3_nt: TGCGCCAGCAGCCATCTCACTAGCACAGATACGCAGTATTTT
cdr3_aa: CASSHLTSTDTQYF

clone_size: -
j_call: TRBJ1-3
d_call: TRBD1
v_call: TRBV7-6
cdr3_nt: TGTGCCAGCAGCCAGAAGGGACAGGGCTCTGGAAACGCCATATATTTT
cdr3_aa: CASSQKGQGSGNAIYF

clone_size: -
j_call: TRBJ2-5
d_call: -
v_call: TRBV6-6
cdr3_nt: TGTGCCAGCAGTTTCTTGACAGAGGAGGAGACCCAGTACTTC
cdr3_aa: CASSFLTEEETQYF

clone_size: -
j_call: TRBJ1-2
d_call: -
v_call: TRBV9
cdr3_nt: TGTGCCAGCAGCGACGACAGGCTCATTTACTATGGCTACACCTTC
cdr3_aa: CASSDDRLIYYGYTF

clone_size: -
j_call: TRBJ1-1
d_call: TRBD1
v_call: TRBV27
cdr3_nt: TGTGCCAGCAGTCTCCGGACAGGGGGCACTGAAGCTTTCTTT
cdr3_aa: CASSLRTGGTEAFF

clone_size: few
j_call: TRBJ2-3
d_call: TRBD1
v_call: TRBV7-3
cdr3_nt: TGTGCCAGCGGTGGCCGGGACAGGGAGACAGATACGCAGTATTTT
cdr3_aa: CASGGRDRETDTQYF

clone_size: -
j_call: TRBJ1-2
d_call: TRBD1
v_call: TRBV7-9
cdr3_nt: TGTGCCAGCAGCTTAGACAGGGGGCTCTCTAACTATGGCTACACCTTC
cdr3_aa: CASSLDRGLSNYGYTF

clone_size: -
j_call: TRBJ2-3
d_call: TRBD1
v_call: TRBV10-1
cdr3_nt: TGCGCCAGCAGTACAGGGGGTACCACAGATACGCAGTATTTT
cdr3_aa: CASSTGGTTDTQYF

clone_size: once
j_call: TRBJ2-3
d_call: -
v_call: TRBV5-4
cdr3_nt: TGTGCCAGCAGCTATCAGGACACAGCAGATACGCAGTATTTT
cdr3_aa: CASSYQDTADTQYF

clone_size: -
j_call: TRBJ2-7
d_call: -
v_call: TRBV28
cdr3_nt: TGTGCCAGCAGGAGGGTCGGGACAAGCTACGAGCAGTACTTC
cdr3_aa: CASRRVGTSYEQYF

clone_size: -
j_call: TRBJ2-1
d_call: TRBD2
v_call: TRBV7-3
cdr3_nt: TGTGCCAGCAGCTTAACTAATTGGGCTAGCGGGAGGCTGGGTGAGCAGTTCTTC
cdr3_aa: CASSLTNWASGRLGEQFF

clone_size: -
j_call: TRBJ2-7
d_call: -
v_call: TRBV5-8
cdr3_nt: TGTGCCAGCAGCTTAGTGGACACTCAGTACTTC
cdr3_aa: CASSLVDTQYF

clone_size: -
j_call: TRBJ1-5
d_call: -
v_call: TRBV5-5
cdr3_nt: TGTGCCAGCAGCTTGGCCCCAGGCAATCAGCCCCAGCATTTT
cdr3_aa: CASSLAPGNQPQHF

clone_size: -
j_call: TRBJ2-1
d_call: TRBD2
v_call: TRBV5-6
cdr3_nt: TGTGCCAGCAGCCCATCCCCCGGGACTAGCGGAAGCAATGAGCAGTTCTTC
cdr3_aa: CASSPSPGTSGSNEQFF

clone_size: few
j_call: TRBJ2-2
d_call: TRBD1
v_call: TRBV10-2
cdr3_nt: TGCGCCAGCAGTGGCGGGACAGGGTCTTCGTGGTTTTTT
cdr3_aa: CASSGGTGSSWFF